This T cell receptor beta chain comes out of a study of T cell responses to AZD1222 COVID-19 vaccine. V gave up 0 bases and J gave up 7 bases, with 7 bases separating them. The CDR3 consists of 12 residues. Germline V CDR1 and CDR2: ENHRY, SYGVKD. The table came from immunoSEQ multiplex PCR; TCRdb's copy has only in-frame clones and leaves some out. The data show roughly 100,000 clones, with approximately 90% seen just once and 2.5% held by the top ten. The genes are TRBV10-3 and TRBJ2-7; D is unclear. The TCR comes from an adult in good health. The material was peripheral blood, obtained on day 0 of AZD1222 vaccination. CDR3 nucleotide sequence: TGTGCCATCAGTGAGTCAACGTTGGAGCAGTACTTC. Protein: CAISESTLEQYF.